Following are 26 T cell receptor beta chains from one sample sequenced in a study of blood T cell repertoires in COVID-19. Method: immunoSEQ multiplex PCR; TCRdb's copy keeps in-frame clones and lacks some. The data contain about 97,000 clones, approximately 87% of them singletons. Sequenced material: peripheral blood. These receptors all stem from a human donor in a cohort sampled during active COVID-19.

V gene TRBV7-9 combines with J gene TRBJ2-1; D is perhaps TRBD1 (6 bases). V was pared by 1 base and J by 4 bases, with 11 bases between. This CDR3 has 15 residues. Germline-derived CDR1 and CDR2 are SEHNR and FQNEAQ (reference sequence). For the CDR3, the DNA is TGTGCCAGCAGCTTAGTGGGGACATTTTACAATGAGCAGTTCTTC. Translating gives CASSLVGTFYNEQFF.

The sample holds one count of this clone. The chain couples TRBV7-2 to TRBJ1-3; D may be TRBD1 (6 bases). CDR1 and CDR2 from the germline V gene are SGHTA and FQGNSA. The CDR3 is 17 amino acids. V was cut by 0 bases and J by 5 bases, with 17 bases left in between. The DNA for the CDR3 is TGTGCCAGCAGCTTAGCGTTCTTGTCACAGGGTCGAAACACCATATATTTT. It yields the protein CASSLAFLSQGRNTIYF.

CDR3 region: CASSEALSTDTQYF. The CDR3 DNA is TGTGCCAGCAGTGAAGCCCTCAGCACAGATACGCAGTATTTT. V usage is TRBV2 and J usage is TRBJ2-3, with D hard to call. The CDR3 runs 14 residues. With 0 bases removed from V and 0 bases from J, the gap between germline ends came to 4 bases. Germline V lookup: CDR1 SNHLY, CDR2 FYNNEI.

The chain employs TRBV21-1 and TRBJ1-5. TRBV21-1 is termed a pseudogene. The CDR3 extends over 14 amino acids. The CDR3 coding sequence is TGTGCCAGCAGCACCCGCGATAGCAATCAGCCCCAGCATTTT. Translating it yields CASSTRDSNQPQHF.

The rearrangement links TRBV11-2 to TRBJ1-2, with D uncertain. CDR1 and CDR2 (germline): SGHAT, FQNNGV. This CDR3 is built from 15 residues. V shed 4 bases and J shed 2 bases, with 14 bases lying between them. The CDR3 spells CASSSLDGENYGYTF. The CDR3 nucleotides are TGTGCCAGCAGCTCCCTAGATGGGGAGAACTATGGCTACACCTTC.

The genes are TRBV18 and TRBJ2-5; D remains unclear. This CDR3 comprises 12 residues. The germline gives CDR1 KGHSH, CDR2 LQKENI. V was pared by 5 bases and J by 5 bases, with 9 bases between. This chain's CDR3 is CASSSLRETQYF. The CDR3 DNA reads TGTGCCAGCTCAAGCCTGCGTGAGACCCAGTACTTC. Looking up the rest from reference TRBV18 and TRBJ2-5 gives the full variable domain: NAGVMQNPRHLVRRRGQEARLRCSPMKGHSHVYWYRQLPEEGLKFMVYLQKENIIDESGMPKERFSAEFPKEGPSILRIQQVVRGDSAAYFCASSSLRETQYFGPGTRLLVL.

The chain combines TRBV7-9 with TRBJ2-7; no clear D. V lost 2 bases, J lost 7 bases, and 12 bases lay in between. The CDR3 covers 13 residues. The V gene's germline CDR1 is SEHNR and CDR2 FQNEAQ (reference sequence). The chain's CDR3 is CASSLIQPSEQYF. The CDR3, as DNA: TGTGCCAGCAGCTTAATACAGCCCAGTGAGCAGTACTTC.

V gene TRBV28 combines with J gene TRBJ1-1, with D perhaps TRBD1 (5 bases). Germline V CDR1 and CDR2: MDHEN, SYDVKM. V was cut by 5 bases and J by 0 bases, with 13 bases left in between. CDR3 size: 15 residues. In nucleotides, the CDR3 is TGTGCCAGCAGTCGTACCGGGACTTTGAACACTGAAGCTTTCTTT. Amino acids: CASSRTGTLNTEAFF. Full variable domain (remainder filled in from reference TRBV28 and TRBJ1-1): DVKVTQSSRYLVKRTGEKVFLECVQDMDHENMFWYRQDPGLGLRLIYFSYDVKMKEKGDIPEGYSVSREKKERFSLILESASTNQTSMYLCASSRTGTLNTEAFFGQGTRLTVV.

The gene calls are TRBV7-9 and TRBJ2-3, with 10 bases matching TRBD2. The length of the CDR3 is 15 residues. Germline V gene sequence: CDR1 SEHNR, CDR2 FQNEAQ (reference sequence). Unmatched junction bases numbered 7, after V lost 5 bases and J lost 5 bases. CDR3 in DNA: TGTGCCAGCAGCCTGCTAGCGGGAGTTATAGATACGCAGTATTTT. Encoded protein: CASSLLAGVIDTQYF.

The CDR3 DNA sequence: TGTGCCAGCAGTTTGAGGGACAGGGATTACTTC. It translates to CASSLRDRDYF. This chain connects TRBV28 to TRBJ2-7, with TRBD1 matching over 9 bases. The CDR3 contains 11 residues. J gave up 13 bases and V 3 bases, and 4 bases lay outside the gene matches. Germline CDR1 reads MDHEN; CDR2 reads SYDVKM.

The V call is TRBV7-8, the J call TRBJ1-6, with TRBD1 as a possible D gene (6 bases). V was pared by 0 bases and J by 3 bases, with 9 bases between. The CDR3 consists of 16 residues. Germline V gene data show CDR1 as SGHVS and CDR2 as FQNEAQ. CDR3 nucleotides: TGTGCCAGCAGCTTAGCCGGGACACTCTATAATTCACCCCTCCACTTT. The encoded protein is CASSLAGTLYNSPLHF.

The chain carries TRBV5-8 and TRBJ2-5, with 10 bases that match TRBD2. Germline V gives CDR1 SGHTS, CDR2 YDEGEE. V was clipped by 3 bases and J by 2 bases; unmatched bases: 4. This CDR3 is built from 15 residues. The CDR3 loop is CASSSLGLAQETQYF. CDR3 nucleotide sequence: TGTGCCAGCAGCTCCCTGGGACTAGCGCAAGAGACCCAGTACTTC.

J is TRBJ1-3 and V is TRBV23-1, with D unclear. TRBV23-1 is annotated as an ORF whose role is uncertain. The V end was cut by 3 bases, the J end by 4 bases, with 7 bases between. This CDR3 is built from 13 residues. The DNA of the CDR3 is TGCGCCAGCAGTCAGTCCTTCGGAAACACCATATATTTT. This gives the protein CASSQSFGNTIYF.

The chain combines TRBV7-9 with TRBJ1-1; 8 bases align to TRBD1. Germline CDR1 and CDR2: SEHNR and FQNEAQ (reference sequence). This CDR3 is built from 15 residues. V dropped 5 bases and J dropped 1; count of bases not matched to a gene: 6. The DNA for the CDR3 is TGTGCCAGCAGCCCCGACAGGGGCCCGAACACTGAAGCTTTCTTT. Its translation is CASSPDRGPNTEAFF.

This clone was counted a single time. The genes are TRBV7-2 and TRBJ2-7, with a tentative D call TRBD1 (5 bases). The germline V and J ends were trimmed by 5 bases and 3 bases, with 14 bases remaining between them. CDR3 length: 14 residues. CDR1 SGHTA and CDR2 FQGNSA come from the germline V gene. The DNA of the CDR3 is TGTGCCAGCAGCCCAGAGGTGGACAACTACGAGCAGTACTTC. It yields the protein CASSPEVDNYEQYF.

The V gene is TRBV7-9, the J gene TRBJ1-1; 7 nucleotides align to TRBD1. After removal of 0 bases from V and 5 bases from J, the junction contained 12 bases not matched to a gene. The CDR3 length is 17 residues. Germline V lookup: CDR1 SEHNR, CDR2 FQNEAQ (reference sequence). The DNA of the CDR3 is TGTGCCAGCAGCTTAGCGGGGTACAGGGGCGAAGGGACTGAAGCTTTCTTT. Translating gives CASSLAGYRGEGTEAFF.

Turning to this clone: Other nucleotide sequences from this sample produce the same CDR3. The chain recombines TRBV7-9 with TRBJ2-7, with 8 bases fitting TRBD1. J was trimmed by 3 bases and V by 3 bases; bases with no gene match: 4. CDR1 is SEHNR, CDR2 FQNEAQ, per germline (reference sequence). This CDR3 comprises 14 residues. The CDR3 nucleotides are TGTGCCAGCAGCTTCGGGACAGGCGGCTACGAGCAGTACTTC. This gives the protein CASSFGTGGYEQYF.

CDR3 bases: TGTGCCAGCAGCCGCGGGACAGGCCGTAACTATGGCTACACCTTC. Protein sequence: CASSRGTGRNYGYTF. The V and J genes are TRBV5-6 and TRBJ1-2, with 8 nucleotides matching TRBD1. The CDR3 is 15 residues long. CDR1 and CDR2 from the germline V gene are SGHDT and YYEEEE. J was trimmed by 1 base and V by 4 bases; bases with no gene match: 6. Combining the CDR3 with reference TRBV5-6 and TRBJ1-2 gives the whole variable domain DAGVTQSPTHLIKTRGQQVTLRCSPKSGHDTVSWYQQALGQGPQFIFQYYEEEERQRGNFPDRFSGHQFPNYSSELNVNALLLGDSALYLCASSRGTGRNYGYTFGSGTRLTVV.

The chain links TRBV30 to TRBJ1-6, with D possibly TRBD1 on 6 matching bases. This CDR3 has 14 residues. In germline, CDR1 is GTSNPN, CDR2 SVGIG (reference sequence). V shed 3 bases and J shed 4 bases, with 10 bases lying between them. The CDR3 DNA is TGTGCCTGGAGCCTAGGACAGTATAATTCACCCCTCCACTTT. Protein sequence: CAWSLGQYNSPLHF.

This clone appeared once. The rearrangement links TRBV6-6 to TRBJ1-2, with TRBD1 as a possible D gene (5 bases). This CDR3 has 14 amino acids. V was clipped by 5 bases and J by 4 bases, with 14 bases between them. Per germline, CDR1 MNHNY and CDR2 SVGAGI (reference sequence). The CDR3 sequence is CASSPRVQFYGYTF. For the CDR3, the DNA is TGTGCCAGCAGTCCCAGGGTGCAATTCTATGGCTACACCTTC.

Details on this clone: The same CDR3 arises from other DNA sequences in this sample as well. The V call is TRBV5-1, the J call TRBJ1-1; the D gene is possibly TRBD1 (6 bases). This CDR3 is built from 14 residues. Deletions cut 0 bases from V and 1 base from J, with 7 bases between. The V gene's germline CDR1 is SGHRS and CDR2 YFSETQ. The CDR3 DNA reads as TGCGCCAGCAGCTTGGGACAGGCGAACACTGAAGCTTTCTTT. Protein product: CASSLGQANTEAFF.

This chain links TRBV19 with TRBJ1-2; TRBD1 aligns across 8 bases. The CDR3 has 13 residues. Germline V CDR1 and CDR2: LNHDA, SQIVND (reference sequence). V was clipped by 8 bases and J by 3 bases; unmatched bases: 5. The CDR3 region has the DNA TGTGCCAGTTCCGACAGGGGATACTATGGCTACACCTTC. Translation: CASSDRGYYGYTF.

The chain combines TRBV27 with TRBJ2-1; D call uncertain. CDR1 MNHEY and CDR2 SMNVEV come from the germline V gene (reference sequence). This CDR3 region has 11 residues. Deletions cut 4 bases from V and 7 bases from J, with 5 bases between. CDR3 in amino acids: CASSSLNEQFF. CDR3 DNA: TGTGCCAGCAGTTCCCTGAATGAGCAGTTCTTC.

V usage is TRBV15 and J usage is TRBJ1-2; unclear D gene. The CDR3 has 11 amino acids. V was shortened by 3 bases and J by 6 bases, with 5 bases between the two germline ends. CDR1 and CDR2 (germline): LNHNV, YYDKDF (reference sequence). CDR3 residues: CATSSVDGYTF. CDR3 sequence (DNA): TGTGCCACCAGCAGTGTAGATGGCTACACCTTC.

The rearrangement links TRBV6-5 to TRBJ2-2; a possible D gene is TRBD1 (5 bases). V was clipped by 8 bases and J by 5 bases, with 15 bases between them. The CDR3 runs 14 residues. Germline CDR1 is MNHEY and CDR2 is SVGAGI. Here the CDR3 DNA reads TGTGCCAGCCGAGCCAGGGCCGGTACCGGGGAGCTGTTTTTT. It yields the protein CASRARAGTGELFF.

The genes are TRBV7-3 and TRBJ2-5, with TRBD2 identical over 7 bases. Germline loops: CDR1 SGHTA, CDR2 FQGTGA. This CDR3 spans 13 amino acids. The J segment lost 2 bases and the V segment lost 3 bases, leaving 0 bases of the junction unmatched. CDR3: CASSLRGQETQYF. As DNA, the CDR3 is TGTGCCAGCAGCTTGCGGGGGCAAGAGACCCAGTACTTC.